Listed below are T cell receptor beta chains from one sample, sequenced in a study of beta chain features in type 1 diabetes. The repertoire was sequenced with immunoSEQ multiplex PCR; TCRdb's copy has only in-frame clones and lacks some. The sample contains 680,000 or so clones, around 15% of which appear only once. Specimen: naive CD4+ T cells from blood. Every receptor here comes from a young man with type 1 diabetes. The CDR3 runs from the conserved cysteine through the conserved F or W. Each record gives: D gene, J gene, CDR3 length, clone size, V gene, CDR3 protein, CDR3 DNA. The D gene is left open where the match is weak. Size tells how often a clone was seen (once, few, many) or the class of an expanded clone, and some rows leave it out.

NA TRBJ1-2 13 NA TRBV6-1 CASSVTTSGGYTF TGTGCCAGCAGTGTCACAACCTCGGGAGGCTACACCTTC
TRBD2 TRBJ2-5 17 NA TRBV18 CASSPVAPTSGQETQYF TGTGCCAGCTCACCCGTCGCCCCTACTAGCGGACAAGAGACCCAGTACTTC
NA TRBJ1-1 15 NA TRBV5-1 CASSSQWGYGTEAFF TGCGCCAGCAGCTCTCAGTGGGGTTATGGCACTGAAGCTTTCTTT
NA TRBJ1-4 15 NA TRBV25-1 CASSDSRADGEKLFF TGTGCCAGCAGTGATTCAAGGGCCGATGGTGAAAAACTGTTTTTT
NA TRBJ2-7 15 few TRBV10-3 CAIRPGAGRSYEQYF TGTGCCATCAGGCCCGGGGCAGGGAGATCCTACGAGCAGTACTTC
NA TRBJ1-4 12 NA TRBV2 CASSVVDEKLFF TGTGCCAGCAGTGTTGTGGATGAAAAACTGTTTTTT
NA TRBJ2-7 15 NA TRBV5-4 CASSPGQTGIYEQYF TGTGCCAGCAGCCCCGGACAGACCGGGATCTACGAGCAGTACTTC
NA TRBJ2-5 14 NA TRBV5-1 CASSLGDSKETQYF TGCGCCAGCAGCTTGGGTGACAGTAAGGAGACCCAGTACTTC
NA TRBJ2-3 16 NA TRBV5-1 CASSLGQVWSTDTQYF TGCGCCAGCAGCTTGGGGCAGGTTTGGAGCACAGATACGCAGTATTTT
TRBD1 TRBJ1-4 16 few TRBV30 CAWSPGQWGVSEKLFF TGTGCCTGGAGTCCGGGACAGTGGGGGGTTTCGGAAAAACTGTTTTTT
TRBD1 TRBJ2-7 14 NA TRBV27 CASSLRTGAHEQYF TGTGCCAGCAGTTTAAGGACAGGGGCCCACGAGCAGTACTTC
NA TRBJ1-2 13 NA TRBV25-1 CASGGRMAWGYTF TGTGCCAGTGGGGGGCGAATGGCTTGGGGCTACACCTTC
NA TRBJ2-6 14 few TRBV5-4 CASSFDSGANVLTF TGTGCCAGCAGCTTTGACTCTGGGGCCAACGTCCTGACTTTC
NA TRBJ2-6 15 few TRBV30 CAWSVGGAGANVLTF TGTGCCTGGAGTGTAGGGGGGGCTGGGGCCAACGTCCTGACTTTC
TRBD1 TRBJ1-6 15 few TRBV10-3 CAISGTGTGSSPLHF TGTGCCATCAGCGGGACAGGGACAGGGTCGTCACCCCTCCACTTT
NA TRBJ2-1 15 few TRBV15 CATSRAQGRYNEQFF TGTGCCACCAGCAGGGCGCAGGGGCGGTACAATGAGCAGTTCTTC
NA TRBJ2-1 18 few TRBV4-2 CASSQAPATRSSYNEQFF TGTGCCAGCAGCCAAGCCCCGGCCACAAGAAGCTCCTACAATGAGCAGTTCTTC